This T cell receptor (beta chain) was identified in a study of molecular identifiers for immune sequencing clone quantification. CDR1 DFQATT and CDR2 SNEGSKA come from the germline V gene (reference sequence). V was clipped by 2 bases and J by 1 base; unmatched bases: 7. The CDR3 is made up of 18 amino acids. TCRdb reanalysed the PCR reads using MiXCR and keeps one entry per CDR3 protein. The profile shows about 640,000 distinct CDR3 sequences, just under 20% of them singletons. Overall study results and limits: Clone sizes could be underestimated for highly expanded clones when identical TCR molecules share a barcode.

Comments on this clonotype: No antigen is known for it.

Sorting selected naive CD8 T cells with a CD8+CD4-CCR7+CD45RA+ phenotype. What was sequenced was naive CD8+ T cells from blood, with Jurkat cell RNA spiked in. Subset given: FACS-sorted CD8+CD4-CCR7+CD45RA+ naive T cells. This chain joins TRBV20-1 and TRBJ2-4, with 14 bases lining up with TRBD2. The TCR was taken from a human donor in good health. Some libraries in this study had Jurkat cell RNA spiked in. This chain's CDR3 is CSARTTSGRDRAKNIQYF. The CDR3 region has the DNA TGCAGTGCTAGAACGACTAGCGGGAGGGACAGGGCCAAAAACATTCAGTACTTC.